The clone carrying this T cell receptor beta chain was detected only once. Antigen specificity is unknown. The CDR3 has 15 amino acids. CDR1 is LNHNV, CDR2 YYDKDF, per germline (reference sequence). V lost 3 bases, J lost 4 bases, and 5 bases stayed unmatched. The data belong to a study of OX40 agonist ivuxolimab in advanced cancers. Whole-study context: It was ivuxolimab, an agonistic anti-OX40 (CD134) antibody, that patients were treated with. Having had anti-PD-1, anti-PD-L1 or anti-CTLA-4 therapy before was allowed, and roughly 40% had some. Whole-study findings and limits: In general, CD8+ T cells held more expanded clones than CD4+ did, on average.

Individuals having autoimmune disease history or systemic immunosuppression were not enrolled. Sequencing used immunoSEQ multiplex PCR; TCRdb keeps in-frame clones, though not all of them. The table shows about 28,000 clones, with around nine tenths occurring only once. The TCR sequence derives from an adult with an advanced solid tumor such as melanoma, head and neck, liver or kidney cancer. The chain links TRBV15 to TRBJ1-1; TRBD1 aligns across 10 bases. The specimen was CD4+ or CD8+ T cells sorted from blood, collected in a trial of the OX40 agonist ivuxolimab. CDR3 region: CATSRDRGTSTEAFF. CDR3 bases: TGTGCCACCAGCAGGGACAGGGGGACCAGCACTGAAGCTTTCTTT.